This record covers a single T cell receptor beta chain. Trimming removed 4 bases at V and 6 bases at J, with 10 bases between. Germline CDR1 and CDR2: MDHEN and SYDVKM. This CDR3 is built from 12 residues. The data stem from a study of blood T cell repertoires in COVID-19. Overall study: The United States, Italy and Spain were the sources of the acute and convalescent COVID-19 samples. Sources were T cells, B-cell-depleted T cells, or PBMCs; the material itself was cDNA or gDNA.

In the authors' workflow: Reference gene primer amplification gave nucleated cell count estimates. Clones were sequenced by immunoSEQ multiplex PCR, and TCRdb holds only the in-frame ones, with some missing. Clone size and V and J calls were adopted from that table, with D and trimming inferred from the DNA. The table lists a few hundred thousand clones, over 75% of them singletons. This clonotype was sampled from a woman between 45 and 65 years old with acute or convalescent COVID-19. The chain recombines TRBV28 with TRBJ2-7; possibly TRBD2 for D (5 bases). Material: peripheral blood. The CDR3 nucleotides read TGTGCCAGCAGTTCGACTAAGGGCGAGCAGTACTTC. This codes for CASSSTKGEQYF.